The T cell receptor beta chain under discussion was sequenced for a study of graft-versus-host responses after intestinal transplantation. From germline, CDR1 is SNHLY and CDR2 FYNNEI. The CDR3 is made up of 16 amino acids. The J segment lost 0 bases and the V segment lost 3 bases, leaving 6 bases of the junction unmatched. TCRdb keeps only in-frame clones here, not all; method: immunoSEQ multiplex PCR. The data show just over 40,000 clones, roughly 95% seen once. In the case of this clone: Its antigen remains unidentified.

The chain employs TRBV2 and TRBJ2-7; TRBD1 matches 9 bases. This specimen was unstimulated CD8+ T cells sorted from spleen or lymph node cells, taken before transplant. This receptor was identified in a human donor who was the organ donor for an intestinal transplant. For the CDR3, the DNA is TGTGCCAGCAGTGACCTCCCGGGACAGGGCTCCTACGAGCAGTACTTC. Translation gives CASSDLPGQGSYEQYF. The whole variable domain, remainder taken from reference TRBV2 and TRBJ2-7, is EPEVTQTPSHQVTQMGQEVILRCVPISNHLYFYWYRQILGQKVEFLVSFYNNEISEKSEIFDDQFSVERPDGSNFTLKIRSTKLEDSAMYFCASSDLPGQGSYEQYFGPGTRLTVT.